This T cell receptor beta chain is from a study of blood T cell repertoires in COVID-19. The cohort comprised adults aged 18 to 89 years residing in approximately 25 US areas. Libraries were prepared by immunoSEQ multiplex PCR; TCRdb keeps only in-frame clonotypes and omits some of them. The table includes about 250,000 clones, 70% to 90% detected once. After removal of 4 bases from V and 6 bases from J, the junction contained 8 bases not matched to a gene. In germline, CDR1 is SGHVS, CDR2 FQNEAQ. The CDR3 has 16 residues. The clonotype was recovered from a woman in her 50s with acute COVID-19. The rearrangement joins TRBV7-8 to TRBJ2-3; TRBD2 aligns across 12 bases. Sequenced material: PBMCs or T cells enriched from blood (not recorded which). This CDR3 reads CASSSSSGGAKDTQYF. CDR3 bases: TGTGCCAGCAGCTCGTCTAGCGGGGGGGCGAAGGATACGCAGTATTTT.